The entry that follows covers one T cell receptor (beta chain) sequence. Trimming removed 0 bases at V and 0 bases at J, with 8 bases between. CDR3 length equals 15 residues. The germline gives CDR1 LNHNV, CDR2 YYDKDF (reference sequence). The record originates from a study of control samples from healthy donors and cancer patients. Sequencing used immunoSEQ multiplex PCR; TCRdb keeps in-frame clones, though not all of them. The repertoire holds roughly 130,000 clones, with around nine tenths as singletons. The sample taken for sequencing was blood. The TCR sequence derives from a man aged 45-65 years in good health. The chain couples TRBV15 to TRBJ1-2; D gene unclear. CDR3 protein: CATSRDGEANYGYTF. DNA of the CDR3: TGTGCCACCAGCAGAGACGGGGAGGCTAACTATGGCTACACCTTC.